This T cell receptor beta chain emerged from a study of a mutant IDH1 vaccine in newly diagnosed glioma. Findings and caveats of the study: The study observed vaccine-induced immune responses in more than 80% of patients.

Sequencing used immunoSEQ multiplex PCR; TCRdb keeps in-frame clones, though not all of them. The data contain approximately 32,000 clones, about 56% of them singletons. Sample time point: week 5, during vaccination. Alongside topical imiquimod, each dose of vaccine comprised 300 ug of mutant IDH1 20-mer peptide. The germline CDR1 and CDR2 sequences are SNHLY and FYNNEI. The CDR3 loop spans 12 amino acids. V was shortened by 2 bases and J by 3 bases, with 4 bases between the two germline ends. Note on this clone: Antigen specificity is unknown.

The chain links TRBV2 to TRBJ1-1; D gene ambiguous. This clonotype was obtained from a woman under 30 with glioma. The sample here was PBMCs, taken from a glioma patient whose treatment included an IDH1 peptide vaccine. This chain's CDR3 is CASSERYTEAFF. The DNA for the CDR3 is TGTGCCAGCAGTGAACGGTACACTGAAGCTTTCTTT.